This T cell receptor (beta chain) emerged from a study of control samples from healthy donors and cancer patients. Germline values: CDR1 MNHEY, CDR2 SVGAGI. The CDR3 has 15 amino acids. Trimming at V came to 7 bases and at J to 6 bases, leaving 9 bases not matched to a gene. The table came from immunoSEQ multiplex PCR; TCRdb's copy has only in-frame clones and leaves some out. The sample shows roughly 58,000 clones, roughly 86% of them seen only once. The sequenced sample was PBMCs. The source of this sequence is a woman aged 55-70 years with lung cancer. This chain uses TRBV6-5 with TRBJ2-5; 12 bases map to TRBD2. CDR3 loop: CASTTSGGRGKTQYF. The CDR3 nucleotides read TGTGCCAGCACCACTAGCGGGGGGCGGGGGAAGACCCAGTACTTC.